A single T cell receptor (beta chain) is shown here with its context. Its target is not known. Individually, cDNA molecules had unique molecular identifiers attached to them. TCRdb re-called the 5' RACE reads through MiXCR, storing one row per CDR3 protein. This table has about 55,000 distinct CDR3 sequences, more than 13% appearing once. This sample was included in a study of early T cells in non-severe SARS-CoV-2 infection. Background on the study: The authors sequenced bulk RNA from unsorted whole blood, leaving chains unpaired.

Study results and limitations: Sequences matched to VDJdb favored anti-spike CD8 responses, while private and CD4 specificities were missed.

CDR3 length equals 12 residues. Germline lookup yields CDR1 DFQATT and CDR2 SNEGSKA (reference sequence). The gene calls are TRBV20-1 and TRBJ2-2; D perhaps matches TRBD1 (5 bases). This clonotype was sampled from an adult who was a healthcare worker with PCR-confirmed SARS-CoV-2 infection or an uninfected control (not recorded which). Here the sequenced sample was whole blood, taken at baseline. The chain's CDR3 is CRGRRNTGELFF. The CDR3 coding sequence is TGCAGGGGGCGGCGGAACACCGGGGAGCTGTTTTTT.